Listed below are T cell receptor beta chains from one sample, sequenced in a study of T-cell memory formation after mild COVID-19. TCRdb reprocessed the 5' RACE reads with MiXCR, giving one entry per CDR3 protein. The sample carries roughly 300,000 distinct CDR3 sequences, roughly 16% recorded once. The sequencing sample was made of PBMCs or a T cell subset sorted from them (not recorded which). The receptors shown here come from a man younger than 35 who had mild COVID-19 (a few samples of this study predate the infection). Cell type and time point are not known. Both conserved end residues are trimmed from each CDR3.

TRBV28	TRBJ2-5	ASRRGWETLY
TRBV6-5	TRBJ2-1	ASKRLAGGIHNEQF
TRBV7-2	TRBJ2-3	ASSLGPTDTQY
TRBV7-2	TRBJ2-5	ASSPPPGGETQY
TRBV5-1	TRBJ2-7	ASSPPGLTGVEQY
TRBV30	TRBJ2-7	AWGAGVYEQY
TRBV5-1	TRBJ2-5	ASSPSGGALETQY
TRBV7-3	TRBJ2-1	ASSLRQGGYNEQF
TRBV5-5	TRBJ1-5	ASSWTVNQPQH
TRBV12-5	TRBJ1-1	ASGNAPVAWNTEAF
TRBV6-5	TRBJ1-4	ASRWAEKLF
TRBV4-3	TRBJ2-5	ASSQVPRETQY
TRBV7-9	TRBJ1-2	ASRECDRGGYT
TRBV7-2	TRBJ1-6	ASSLAINSPLH
TRBV12-3/TRBV12-4	TRBJ2-6	ASSDRNPGANVLT
TRBV7-2	TRBJ2-1	ASSLRRGSYNEQF
TRBV6-5	TRBJ2-7	ASSYGEGSYEQY
TRBV20-1	TRBJ2-1	SARDQRLTYNEQF
TRBV4-2	TRBJ2-1	ASSQPPVRQSSYNEQF
TRBV5-1	TRBJ1-2	ASSLVLGSGGYT
TRBV6-5	TRBJ1-5	ASSYGRSTQPQH
TRBV7-9	TRBJ2-2	ASSSPPGGGANTGELF
TRBV7-3	TRBJ2-3	ASSLTRGGTDTQY
TRBV4-1	TRBJ2-1	ASSQAGTGYNEQF
TRBV7-7	TRBJ2-3	ASSPLAARTDTQY
TRBV10-1	TRBJ2-7	ASSEYRDRAGEQY
TRBV20-1	TRBJ2-5	SAMDRLQETQY
TRBV11-3	TRBJ2-7	ASSSGRADEQY
TRBV5-1	TRBJ2-5	ASSLGGAAGETQY
TRBV7-2	TRBJ1-2	ASNWGGANYGYT
TRBV5-4	TRBJ2-3	ASSPFSGEDTQY
TRBV4-1	TRBJ1-5	ASSPGPFKQPQH
TRBV6-2/TRBV6-3	TRBJ1-1	ASRAGQVNTEAF
TRBV20-1	TRBJ2-1	SARGAYHGNEQF
TRBV11-2	TRBJ1-2	ASSSSDRAVYT
TRBV4-1	TRBJ1-1	ASSQVAGIMNTEAF
TRBV12-3/TRBV12-4	TRBJ2-5	ASSLWSDETQY
TRBV5-1	TRBJ2-6	ASTPVGTSGANVLT
TRBV20-1	TRBJ1-4	SARLQGPEKLF
TRBV4-1	TRBJ2-2	ASSQRRLAGANTGGELF
TRBV12-3/TRBV12-4	TRBJ2-1	ASSLGLADEQF
TRBV7-3	TRBJ2-1	ASSLVSSYNEQF
TRBV28	TRBJ1-4	ASSLFALGNEKLF
TRBV4-1	TRBJ2-2	ASSRSPGDTGELF
TRBV4-1	TRBJ1-6	ASSQPRAHSPLH
TRBV6-5	TRBJ2-3	ASSGRRDPLIDTQY
TRBV3-1	TRBJ2-5	ASSPRGETQY
TRBV6-2/TRBV6-3	TRBJ2-3	ASSWRGAGVDTQY
TRBV7-9	TRBJ1-1	ASSLARGTEAF
TRBV7-9	TRBJ2-1	ASSRLAGGLYEQF
TRBV7-9	TRBJ1-6	ASSSGEGNPYNSPLH
TRBV12-3/TRBV12-4	TRBJ2-4	ASKQGRLNIQY
TRBV6-6	TRBJ2-3	ASSPLRESTDTQY